This TCR beta chain is from a study of cytomegalovirus exposure and HLA in healthy donors. PCR primers comprised 60 Vbeta and 13 Jbeta primers. Repertoires were generated with immunoSEQ multiplex PCR, while TCRdb's copy carries only in-frame clones and drops some. The sample shows under 150,000 clones, roughly 62% of them seen only once. The V gene's germline CDR1 is ENHRY and CDR2 SYGVKD. The CDR3 covers 14 residues. Germline trimming cut 4 bases from V and 6 bases from J; bases unmatched to any gene: 6. The gene calls are TRBV10-3 and TRBJ2-7, with 10 bases matching TRBD2. The clonotype originates from a man aged 55-75 years in good health and CMV-seronegative. The material sequenced was PBMCs. The CDR3 loop is CAISASGRASEQYF. CDR3 nucleotides: TGTGCCATCAGTGCCAGCGGGAGGGCCAGCGAGCAGTACTTC.